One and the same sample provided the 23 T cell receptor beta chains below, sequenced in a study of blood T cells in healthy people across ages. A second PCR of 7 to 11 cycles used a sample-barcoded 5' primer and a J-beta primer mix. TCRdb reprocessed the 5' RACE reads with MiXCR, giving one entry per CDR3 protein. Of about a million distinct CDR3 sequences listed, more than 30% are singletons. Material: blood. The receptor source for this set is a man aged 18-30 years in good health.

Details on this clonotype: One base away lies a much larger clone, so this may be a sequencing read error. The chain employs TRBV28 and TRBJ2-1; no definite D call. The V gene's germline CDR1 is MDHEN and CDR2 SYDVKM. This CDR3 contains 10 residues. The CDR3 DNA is TGTGTCAGCAGTTTATATGAGCAGTTCTTC. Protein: CVSSLYEQFF.

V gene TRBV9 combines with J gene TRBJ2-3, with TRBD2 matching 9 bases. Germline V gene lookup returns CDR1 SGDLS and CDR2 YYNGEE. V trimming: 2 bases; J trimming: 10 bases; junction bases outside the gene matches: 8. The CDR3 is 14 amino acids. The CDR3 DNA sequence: TGTGCCAGCAGCGTCGGCGGGGGGGCCCCAGCGCAGTATTTT. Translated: CASSVGGGAPAQYF.

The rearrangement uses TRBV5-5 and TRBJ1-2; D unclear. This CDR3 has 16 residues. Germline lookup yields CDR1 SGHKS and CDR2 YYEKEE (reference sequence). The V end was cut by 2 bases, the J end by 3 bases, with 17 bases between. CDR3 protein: CASSFGGSRAHYGYTF. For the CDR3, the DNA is TGTGCCAGCAGCTTCGGTGGTTCTCGTGCACACTATGGCTACACCTTC.

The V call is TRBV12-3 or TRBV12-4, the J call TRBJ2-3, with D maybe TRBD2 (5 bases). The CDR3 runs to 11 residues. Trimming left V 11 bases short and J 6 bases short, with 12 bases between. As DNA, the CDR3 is TGTGCCTTGCGCCGCGGGGATACGCAGTATTTT. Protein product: CALRRGDTQYF.

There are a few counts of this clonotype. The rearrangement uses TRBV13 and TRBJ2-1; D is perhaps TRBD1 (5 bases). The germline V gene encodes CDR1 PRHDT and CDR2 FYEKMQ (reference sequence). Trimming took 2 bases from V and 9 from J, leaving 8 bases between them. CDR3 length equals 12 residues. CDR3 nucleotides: TGTGCCAGCAGCTTACAGGGCCTTGAGCAGTTCTTC. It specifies CASSLQGLEQFF.

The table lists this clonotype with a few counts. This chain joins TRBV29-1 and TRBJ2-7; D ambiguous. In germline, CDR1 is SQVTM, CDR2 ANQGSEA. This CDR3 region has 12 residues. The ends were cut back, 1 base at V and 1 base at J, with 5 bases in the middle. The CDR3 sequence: CSVEGRSYEQYF. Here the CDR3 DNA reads TGCAGCGTTGAAGGGCGGTCCTACGAGCAGTACTTC.

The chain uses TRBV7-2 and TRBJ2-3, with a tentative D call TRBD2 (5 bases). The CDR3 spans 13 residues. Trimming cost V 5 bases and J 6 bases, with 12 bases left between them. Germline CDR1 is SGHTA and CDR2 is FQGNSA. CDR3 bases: TGTGCCAGCAGCCGAGAGGGCTCCGATACGCAGTATTTT. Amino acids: CASSREGSDTQYF.

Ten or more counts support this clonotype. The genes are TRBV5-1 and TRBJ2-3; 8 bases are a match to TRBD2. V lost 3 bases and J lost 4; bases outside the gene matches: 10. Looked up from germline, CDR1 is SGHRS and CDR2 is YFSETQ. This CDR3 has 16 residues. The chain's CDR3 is CASSWGLEKQSDTQYF. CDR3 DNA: TGCGCCAGCAGCTGGGGACTAGAGAAGCAATCAGATACGCAGTATTTT.

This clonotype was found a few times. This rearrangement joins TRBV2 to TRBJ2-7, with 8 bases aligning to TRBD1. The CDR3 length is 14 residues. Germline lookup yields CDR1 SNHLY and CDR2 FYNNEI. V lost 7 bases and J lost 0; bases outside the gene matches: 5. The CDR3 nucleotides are TGTGCCAGCACCCGGGACAGGAGCTCCTACGAGCAGTACTTC. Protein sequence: CASTRDRSSYEQYF.

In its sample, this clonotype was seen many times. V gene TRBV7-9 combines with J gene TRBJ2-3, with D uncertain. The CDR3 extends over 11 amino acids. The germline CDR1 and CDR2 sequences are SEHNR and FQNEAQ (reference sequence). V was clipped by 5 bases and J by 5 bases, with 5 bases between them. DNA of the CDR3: TGTGCCAGCAGCGTAGAAGATACGCAGTATTTT. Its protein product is CASSVEDTQYF.

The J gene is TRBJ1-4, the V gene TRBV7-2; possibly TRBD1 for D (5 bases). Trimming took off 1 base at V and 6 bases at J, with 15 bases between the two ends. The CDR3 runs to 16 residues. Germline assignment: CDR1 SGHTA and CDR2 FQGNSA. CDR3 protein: CASSLVAGPGYEKLFF. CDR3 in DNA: TGTGCCAGCAGCTTAGTTGCTGGGCCAGGGTATGAAAAACTGTTTTTT.

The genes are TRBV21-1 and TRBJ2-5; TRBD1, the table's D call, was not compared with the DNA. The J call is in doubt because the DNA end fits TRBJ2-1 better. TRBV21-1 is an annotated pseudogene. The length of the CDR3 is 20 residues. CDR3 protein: CASSLGEPGQGTLIQETQFF. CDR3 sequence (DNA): TGTGCCAGCAGCCTAGGAGAACCGGGACAGGGGACCCTCATCCAAGAGACCCAGTTCTTC.

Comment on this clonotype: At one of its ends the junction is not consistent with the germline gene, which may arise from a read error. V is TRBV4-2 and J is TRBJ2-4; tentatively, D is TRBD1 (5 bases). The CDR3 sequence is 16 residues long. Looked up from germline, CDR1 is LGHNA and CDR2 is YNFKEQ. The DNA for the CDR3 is TGTACCAGCAGCCCCACAGGCAGTCTAGCCAAAAACATTCAGTACTTC. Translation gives CTSSPTGSLAKNIQYF.

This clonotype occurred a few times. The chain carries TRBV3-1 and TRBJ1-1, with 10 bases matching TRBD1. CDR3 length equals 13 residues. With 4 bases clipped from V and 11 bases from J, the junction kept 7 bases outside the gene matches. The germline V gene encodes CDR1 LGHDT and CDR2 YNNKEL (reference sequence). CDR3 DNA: TGTGCCAGCAGCCCACCCGACAGGGGGCCTGCTTTCTTT. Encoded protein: CASSPPDRGPAFF. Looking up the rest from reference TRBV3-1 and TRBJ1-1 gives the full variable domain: DTAVSQTPKYLVTQMGNDKSIKCEQNLGHDTMYWYKQDSKKFLKIMFSYNNKELIINETVPNRFSPKSPDKAHLNLHINSLELGDSAVYFCASSPPDRGPAFFGQGTRLTVV.

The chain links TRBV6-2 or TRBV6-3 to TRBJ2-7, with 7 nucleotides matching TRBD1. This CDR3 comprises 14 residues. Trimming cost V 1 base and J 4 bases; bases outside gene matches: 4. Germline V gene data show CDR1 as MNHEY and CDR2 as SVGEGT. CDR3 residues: CASSYFQGVYEQYF. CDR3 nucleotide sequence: TGTGCCAGCAGTTACTTTCAGGGGGTGTACGAGCAGTACTTC.

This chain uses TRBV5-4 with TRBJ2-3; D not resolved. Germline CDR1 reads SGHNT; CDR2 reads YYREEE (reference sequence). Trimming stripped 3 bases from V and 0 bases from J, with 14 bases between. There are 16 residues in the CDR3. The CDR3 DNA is TGTGCCAGCAGCTCCTTACGGACGGAAAGCACAGATACGCAGTATTTT. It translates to CASSSLRTESTDTQYF.

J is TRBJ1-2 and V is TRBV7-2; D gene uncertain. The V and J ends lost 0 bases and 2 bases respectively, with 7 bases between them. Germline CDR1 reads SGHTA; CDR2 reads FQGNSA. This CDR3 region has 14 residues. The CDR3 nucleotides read TGTGCCAGCAGCTTAGCAGACGAGAACTATGGCTACACCTTC. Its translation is CASSLADENYGYTF.

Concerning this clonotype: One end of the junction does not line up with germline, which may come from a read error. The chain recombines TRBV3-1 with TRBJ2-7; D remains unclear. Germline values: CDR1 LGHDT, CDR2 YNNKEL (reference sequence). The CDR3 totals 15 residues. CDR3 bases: TGTGCCAGCAGCCAAGGGAAACAGCTCTCCTACGGGCAGTACTTC. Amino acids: CASSQGKQLSYGQYF.

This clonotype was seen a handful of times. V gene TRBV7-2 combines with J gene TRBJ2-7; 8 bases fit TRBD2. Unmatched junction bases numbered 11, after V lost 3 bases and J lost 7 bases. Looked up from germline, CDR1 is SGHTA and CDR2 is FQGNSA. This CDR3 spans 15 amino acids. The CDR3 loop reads CASSFGRDSYNEQYF. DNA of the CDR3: TGTGCCAGCAGCTTCGGGAGGGATTCCTACAATGAGCAGTACTTC. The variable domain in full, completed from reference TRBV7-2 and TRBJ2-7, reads GAGVSQSPSNKVTEKGKDVELRCDPISGHTALYWYRQSLGQGLEFLIYFQGNSAPDKSGLPSDRFSAERTGGSVSTLTIQRTQQEDSAVYLCASSFGRDSYNEQYFGPGTRLTVT.

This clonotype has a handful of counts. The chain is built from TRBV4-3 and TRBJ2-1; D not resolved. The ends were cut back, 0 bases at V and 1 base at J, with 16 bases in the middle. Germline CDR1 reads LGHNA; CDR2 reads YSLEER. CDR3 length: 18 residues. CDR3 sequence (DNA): TGCGCCAGCAGCCAAGATCTTTTTGCACTGACATCCTACAATGAGCAGTTCTTC. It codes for CASSQDLFALTSYNEQFF.

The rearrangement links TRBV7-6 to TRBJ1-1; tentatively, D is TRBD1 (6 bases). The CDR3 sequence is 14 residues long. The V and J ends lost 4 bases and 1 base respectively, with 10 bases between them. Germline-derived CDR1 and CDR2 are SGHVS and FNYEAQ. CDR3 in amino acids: CASSYRAGNTEAFF. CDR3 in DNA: TGTGCCAGCAGCTACAGGGCGGGGAACACTGAAGCTTTCTTT.

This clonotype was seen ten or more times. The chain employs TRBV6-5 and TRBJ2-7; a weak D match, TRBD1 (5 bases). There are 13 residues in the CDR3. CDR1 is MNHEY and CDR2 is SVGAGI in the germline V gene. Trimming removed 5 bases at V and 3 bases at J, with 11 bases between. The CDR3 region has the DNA TGTGCCAGCAGTCTGTCGACAGACTACGAGCAGTACTTC. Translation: CASSLSTDYEQYF.

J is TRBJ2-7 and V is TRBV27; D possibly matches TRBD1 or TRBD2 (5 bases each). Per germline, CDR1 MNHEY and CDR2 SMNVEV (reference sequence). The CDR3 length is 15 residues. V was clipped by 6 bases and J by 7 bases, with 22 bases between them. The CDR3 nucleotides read TGTGCCAGCAGCACCCCCGGGACGAGGACTTATGAGCAGTACTTC. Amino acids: CASSTPGTRTYEQYF.